The T cell receptor beta chain under discussion was sequenced for a study of CD8+ T cells in alopecia areata. Extracted RNA was reverse transcribed into cDNA, the sequencing template. TCRdb's copy holds only in-frame clones and misses some; the assay was immunoSEQ multiplex PCR. Among 150,000 to 200,000 clones, 60% were seen once, and the ten largest hold 1%. Study-level findings and limits: Among patients, TCR sharing was less clear than in mice, a difference possibly due in part to HLA diversity in the patient population. Relative to normal scalp, lesional scalp, especially alopecia totalis/universalis, showed higher clonality. There were also resident alphabeta T cells of normal skin sequenced in scalp samples.

Treatment denoted: oral pan-JAK inhibitor, 5-10 mg twice daily. In alopecia areata patients, both lesional scalp punch biopsies and peripheral blood were collected. For this clone: What it recognizes is unknown.

The CDR3 has 16 residues. The germline gives CDR1 GTSNPN, CDR2 SVGIG (reference sequence). Between the trimmed V and J ends, which lost 0 bases and 5 bases, there was a span of 20 bases. This sequence originates from a human donor with alopecia areata. The material sequenced was CD4+ T cells sorted from blood, taken at week 24, from a patient treated with tofacitinib. The chain couples TRBV30 to TRBJ2-7; D assignment may be TRBD1 or TRBD2 (6 bases each). For the CDR3, the DNA is TGTGCCTGGAGTGTACGGGGGCGGGACCCCAAGCACGAGCAGTACTTC. It encodes CAWSVRGRDPKHEQYF.